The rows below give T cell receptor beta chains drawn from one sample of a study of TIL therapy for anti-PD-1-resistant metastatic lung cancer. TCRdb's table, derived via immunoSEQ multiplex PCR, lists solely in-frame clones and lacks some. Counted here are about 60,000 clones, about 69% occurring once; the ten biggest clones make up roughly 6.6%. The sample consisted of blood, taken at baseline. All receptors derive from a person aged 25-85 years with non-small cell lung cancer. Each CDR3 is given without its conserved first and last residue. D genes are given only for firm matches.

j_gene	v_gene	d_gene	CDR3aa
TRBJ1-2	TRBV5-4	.	ASSARDGGGYGYT
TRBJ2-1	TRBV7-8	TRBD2	ASSLLTSGIKNEQF
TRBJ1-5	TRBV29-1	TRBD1	SASGTGINQPQH
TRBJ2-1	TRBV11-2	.	ASSLVKDTFNEQF
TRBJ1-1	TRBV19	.	ASSMTGYDTEAF
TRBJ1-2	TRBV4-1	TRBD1	ASSPNPGGVDGYT
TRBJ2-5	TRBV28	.	ASSSRRETQY
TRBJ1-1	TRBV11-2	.	ASSLDSTEAF
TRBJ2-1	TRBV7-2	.	ASSEDTTLSYNEQF
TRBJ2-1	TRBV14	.	ASSQWGPF
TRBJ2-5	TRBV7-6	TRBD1	ASSLAIRGTDQETQY
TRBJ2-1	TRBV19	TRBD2	ASSISGGGRSNEQF
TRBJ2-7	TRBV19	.	ASSQPGGLYEQY
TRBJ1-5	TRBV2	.	ASNGVNGEPQH
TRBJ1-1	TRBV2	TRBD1	ASRGQWNTEAF
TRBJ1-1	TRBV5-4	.	ASSSGFSDTEAF
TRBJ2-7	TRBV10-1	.	ASTGTRGTYEQY
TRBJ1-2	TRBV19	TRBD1	ASSQGAGASPFYGYT
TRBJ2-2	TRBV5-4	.	ASSPELDNTGELF
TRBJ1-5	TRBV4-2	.	ASSQLGGFGQPQH
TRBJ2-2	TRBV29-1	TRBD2	SVYTSGGRTGELF
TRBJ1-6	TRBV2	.	ASVNRPGASPLH
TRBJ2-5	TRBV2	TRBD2	ASFLGLAETQY
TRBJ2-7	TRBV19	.	ASSIVGNSYEQY
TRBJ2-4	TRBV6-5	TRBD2	ASSYASGGNIQY
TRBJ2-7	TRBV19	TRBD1	ASMPRTGGSEQY
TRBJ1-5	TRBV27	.	ASSSFPQAQWPDQPQH
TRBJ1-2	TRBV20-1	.	SATSNYGYT
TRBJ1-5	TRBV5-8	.	ASSLGGGNQPQH
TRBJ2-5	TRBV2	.	ASTWDGPLETQY
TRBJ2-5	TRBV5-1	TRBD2	ASSFLAGGAQETQY
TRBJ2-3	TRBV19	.	ASSIGGARNADTQY
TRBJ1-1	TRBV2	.	ASSVRENTEAF
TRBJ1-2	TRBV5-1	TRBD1	ASSFTGEVSYGYT
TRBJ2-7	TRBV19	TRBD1	ASSMGTGGSYEQY
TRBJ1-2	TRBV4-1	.	ASSPPASYGYT